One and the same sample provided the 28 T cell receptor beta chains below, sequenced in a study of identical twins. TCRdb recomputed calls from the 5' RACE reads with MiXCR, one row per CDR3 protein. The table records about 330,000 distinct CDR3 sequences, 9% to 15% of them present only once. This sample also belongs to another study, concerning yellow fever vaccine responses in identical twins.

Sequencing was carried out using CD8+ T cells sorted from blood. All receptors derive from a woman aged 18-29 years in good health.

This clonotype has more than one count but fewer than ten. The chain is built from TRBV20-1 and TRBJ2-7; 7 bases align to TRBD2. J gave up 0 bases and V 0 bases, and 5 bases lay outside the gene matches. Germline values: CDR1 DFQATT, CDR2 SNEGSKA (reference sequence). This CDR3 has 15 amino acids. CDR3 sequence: CSARDLGGPSYEQYF. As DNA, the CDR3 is TGCAGTGCTAGAGATTTGGGAGGGCCCTCCTACGAGCAGTACTTC.

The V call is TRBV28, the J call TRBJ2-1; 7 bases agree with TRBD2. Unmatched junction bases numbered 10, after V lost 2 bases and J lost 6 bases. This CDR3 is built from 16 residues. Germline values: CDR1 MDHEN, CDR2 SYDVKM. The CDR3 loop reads CASSLPESRTSNEQFF. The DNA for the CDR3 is TGTGCCAGCAGTTTACCCGAGTCCCGGACTAGCAATGAGCAGTTCTTC.

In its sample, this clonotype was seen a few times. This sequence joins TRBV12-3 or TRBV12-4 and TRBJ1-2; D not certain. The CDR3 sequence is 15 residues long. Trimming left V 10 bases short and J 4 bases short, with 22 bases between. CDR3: CATALGSSRVYGYTF. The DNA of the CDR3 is TGTGCCACAGCGCTAGGGAGTTCGAGGGTCTATGGCTACACCTTC.

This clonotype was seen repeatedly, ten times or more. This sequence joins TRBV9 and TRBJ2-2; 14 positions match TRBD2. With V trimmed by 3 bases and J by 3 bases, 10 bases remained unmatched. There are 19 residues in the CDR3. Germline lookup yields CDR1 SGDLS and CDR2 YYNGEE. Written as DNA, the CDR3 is TGTGCCAGCAGCGACAGACTAGCGGGAGGGCCCTACGACACCGGGGAGCTGTTTTTT. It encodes CASSDRLAGGPYDTGELFF. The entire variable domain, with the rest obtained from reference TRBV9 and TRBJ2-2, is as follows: DSGVTQTPKHLITATGQRVTLRCSPRSGDLSVYWYQQSLDQGLQFLIQYYNGEERAKGNILERFSAQQFPDLHSELNLSSLELGDSALYFCASSDRLAGGPYDTGELFFGEGSRLTVL.

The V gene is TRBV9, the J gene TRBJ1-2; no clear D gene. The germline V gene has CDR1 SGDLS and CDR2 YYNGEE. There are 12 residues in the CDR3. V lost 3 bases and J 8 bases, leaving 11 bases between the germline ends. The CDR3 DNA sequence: TGTGCCAGCAGCGCAATGTCCAGGGGCTACACCTTC. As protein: CASSAMSRGYTF. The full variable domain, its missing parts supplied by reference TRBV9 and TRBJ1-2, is DSGVTQTPKHLITATGQRVTLRCSPRSGDLSVYWYQQSLDQGLQFLIQYYNGEERAKGNILERFSAQQFPDLHSELNLSSLELGDSALYFCASSAMSRGYTFGSGTRLTVV.

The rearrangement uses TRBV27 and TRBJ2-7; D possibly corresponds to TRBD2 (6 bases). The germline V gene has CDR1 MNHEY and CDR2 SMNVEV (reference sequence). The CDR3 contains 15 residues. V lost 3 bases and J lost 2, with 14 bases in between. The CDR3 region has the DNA TGTGCCAGCAGTTTTCGCGGGACGGGTACCTACGAGCAGTACGTC. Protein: CASSFRGTGTYEQYV.

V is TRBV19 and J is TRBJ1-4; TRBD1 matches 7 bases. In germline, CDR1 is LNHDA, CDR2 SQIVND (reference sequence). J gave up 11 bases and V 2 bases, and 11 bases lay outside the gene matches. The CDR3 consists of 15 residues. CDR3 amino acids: CASSILAEGAGKLFF. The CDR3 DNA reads TGTGCCAGTAGTATATTGGCCGAGGGGGCTGGTAAACTGTTTTTT. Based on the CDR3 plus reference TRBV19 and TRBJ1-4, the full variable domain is DGGITQSPKYLFRKEGQNVTLSCEQNLNHDAMYWYRQDPGQGLRLIYYSQIVNDFQKGDIAEGYSVSREKKESFPLTVTSAQKNPTAFYLCASSILAEGAGKLFFGSGTQLSVL.

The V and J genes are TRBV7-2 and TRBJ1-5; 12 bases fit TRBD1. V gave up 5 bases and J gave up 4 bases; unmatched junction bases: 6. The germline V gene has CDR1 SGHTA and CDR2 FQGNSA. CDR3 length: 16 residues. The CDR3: CASSTGQGAPNQPQHF. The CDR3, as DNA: TGTGCCAGCAGCACGGGACAGGGGGCCCCAAATCAGCCCCAGCATTTT.

CDR3 sequence: CSARDPSGSSYNEQFF. For the CDR3, the DNA is TGCAGTGCTAGAGATCCTAGCGGGAGCTCCTACAATGAGCAGTTCTTC. This chain uses TRBV20-1 with TRBJ2-1; 10 bases are shared with TRBD2. CDR3 length: 16 residues. Looked up from germline, CDR1 is DFQATT and CDR2 is SNEGSKA (reference sequence). V shed 0 bases, J shed 0 bases, and the junction held 2 bases outside the gene matches.

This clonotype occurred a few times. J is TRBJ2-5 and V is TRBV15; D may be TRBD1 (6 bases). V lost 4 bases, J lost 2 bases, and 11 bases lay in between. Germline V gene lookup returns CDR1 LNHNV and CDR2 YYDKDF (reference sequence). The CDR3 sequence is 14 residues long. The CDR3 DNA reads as TGTGCCACCAGCACTACAGGGATACAAGAGACCCAGTACTTC. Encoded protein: CATSTTGIQETQYF.

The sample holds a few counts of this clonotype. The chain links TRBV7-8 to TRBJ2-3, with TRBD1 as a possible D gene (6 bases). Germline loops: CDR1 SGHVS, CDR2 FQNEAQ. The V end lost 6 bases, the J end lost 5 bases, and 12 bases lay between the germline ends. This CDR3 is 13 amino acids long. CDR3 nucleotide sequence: TGTGCCAGCAGAAACAGAGGGGGAGATACGCAGTATTTT. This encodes CASRNRGGDTQYF. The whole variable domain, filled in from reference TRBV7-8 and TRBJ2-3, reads GAGVSQSPRYKVAKRGQDVALRCDPISGHVSLFWYQQALGQGPEFLTYFQNEAQLDKSGLPSDRFFAERPEGSVSTLKIQRTQQEDSAVYLCASRNRGGDTQYFGPGTRLTVL.

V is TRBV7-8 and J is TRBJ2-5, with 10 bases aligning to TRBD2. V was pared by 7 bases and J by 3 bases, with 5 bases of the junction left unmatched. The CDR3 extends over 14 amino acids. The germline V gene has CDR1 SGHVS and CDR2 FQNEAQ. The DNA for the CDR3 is TGTGCCAGCAATTACGGACTAGCGGAAGAGACCCAGTACTTC. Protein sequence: CASNYGLAEETQYF.

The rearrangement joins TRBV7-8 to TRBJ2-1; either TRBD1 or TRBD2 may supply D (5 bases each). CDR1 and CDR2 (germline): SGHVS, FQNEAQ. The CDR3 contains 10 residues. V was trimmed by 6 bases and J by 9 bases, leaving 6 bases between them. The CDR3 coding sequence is TGTGCCAGCAGGGGGGTTGAGCAGTTCTTC. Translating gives CASRGVEQFF.

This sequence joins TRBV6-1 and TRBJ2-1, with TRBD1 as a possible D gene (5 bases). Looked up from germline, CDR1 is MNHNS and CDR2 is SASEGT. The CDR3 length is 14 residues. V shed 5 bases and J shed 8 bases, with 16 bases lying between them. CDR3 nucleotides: TGTGCCAGCAGTACCACGAGACTCAGGGATGAGCAGTTCTTC. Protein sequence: CASSTTRLRDEQFF.

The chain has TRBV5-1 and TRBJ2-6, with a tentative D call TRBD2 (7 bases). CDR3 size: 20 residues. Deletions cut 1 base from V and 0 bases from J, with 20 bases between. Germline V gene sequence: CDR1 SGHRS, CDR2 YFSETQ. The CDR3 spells CASSLPAGEGPFSGANVLTF. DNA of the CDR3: TGCGCCAGCAGCTTGCCAGCAGGGGAGGGTCCTTTCTCTGGGGCCAACGTCCTGACTTTC.

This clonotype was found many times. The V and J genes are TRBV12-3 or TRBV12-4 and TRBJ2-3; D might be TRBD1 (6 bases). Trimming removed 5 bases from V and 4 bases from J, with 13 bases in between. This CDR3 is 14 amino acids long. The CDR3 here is CASSPTGLADTQYF. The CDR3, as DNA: TGTGCCAGCAGTCCTACAGGGTTGGCAGATACGCAGTATTTT.

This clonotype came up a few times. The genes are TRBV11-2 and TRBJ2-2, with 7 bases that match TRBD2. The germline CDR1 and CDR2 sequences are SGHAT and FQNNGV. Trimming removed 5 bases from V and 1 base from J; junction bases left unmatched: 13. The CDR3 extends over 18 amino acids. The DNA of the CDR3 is TGTGCCAGCAGCCCGGGATGTAGCGGGTGCCGGAACACCGGGGAGCTGTTTTTT. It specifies CASSPGCSGCRNTGELFF.

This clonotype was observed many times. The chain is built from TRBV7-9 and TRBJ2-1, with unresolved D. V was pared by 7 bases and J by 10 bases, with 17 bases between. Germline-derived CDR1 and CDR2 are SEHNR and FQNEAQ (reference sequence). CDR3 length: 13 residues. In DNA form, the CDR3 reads TGTGCCAGCACTCCTCCCCCCGTCCGCGAGCAGTTCTTC. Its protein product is CASTPPPVREQFF.

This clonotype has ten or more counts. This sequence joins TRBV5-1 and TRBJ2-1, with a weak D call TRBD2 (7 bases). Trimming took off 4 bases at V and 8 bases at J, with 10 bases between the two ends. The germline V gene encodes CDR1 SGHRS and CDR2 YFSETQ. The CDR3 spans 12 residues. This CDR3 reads CASSRGAYEQFF. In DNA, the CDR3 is TGCGCCAGCAGCCGGGGGGCCTATGAGCAGTTCTTC.

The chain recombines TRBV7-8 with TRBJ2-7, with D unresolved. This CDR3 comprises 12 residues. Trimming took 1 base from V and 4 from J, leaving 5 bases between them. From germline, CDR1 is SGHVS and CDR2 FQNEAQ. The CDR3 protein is CASSLVVYEQYV. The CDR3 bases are TGTGCCAGCAGCTTAGTCGTTTACGAGCAGTACGTC.

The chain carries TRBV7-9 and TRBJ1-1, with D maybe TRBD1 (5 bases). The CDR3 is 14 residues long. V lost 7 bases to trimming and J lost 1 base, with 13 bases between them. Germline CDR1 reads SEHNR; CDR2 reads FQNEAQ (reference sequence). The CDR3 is CASIEWGGNTEAFF. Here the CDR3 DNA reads TGTGCCAGCATCGAGTGGGGGGGGAACACTGAAGCTTTCTTT. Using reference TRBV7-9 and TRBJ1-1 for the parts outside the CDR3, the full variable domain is DTGVSQNPRHKITKRGQNVTFRCDPISEHNRLYWYRQTLGQGPEFLTYFQNEAQLEKSRLLSDRFSAERPKGSFSTLEIQRTEQGDSAMYLCASIEWGGNTEAFFGQGTRLTVV.

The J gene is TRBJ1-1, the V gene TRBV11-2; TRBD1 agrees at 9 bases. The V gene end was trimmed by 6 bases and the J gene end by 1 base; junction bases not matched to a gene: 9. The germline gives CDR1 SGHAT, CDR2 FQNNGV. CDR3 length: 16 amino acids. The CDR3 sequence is CASSRGGQGQNTEAFF. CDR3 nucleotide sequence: TGTGCCAGCAGTCGAGGGGGACAGGGACAGAACACTGAAGCTTTCTTT.

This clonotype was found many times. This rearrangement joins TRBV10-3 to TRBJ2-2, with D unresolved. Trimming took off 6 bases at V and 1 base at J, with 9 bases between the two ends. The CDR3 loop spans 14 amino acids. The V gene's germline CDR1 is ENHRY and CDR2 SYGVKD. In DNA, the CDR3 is TGTGCCATCAGCAAGGACGAGAACACCGGGGAGCTGTTTTTT. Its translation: CAISKDENTGELFF.

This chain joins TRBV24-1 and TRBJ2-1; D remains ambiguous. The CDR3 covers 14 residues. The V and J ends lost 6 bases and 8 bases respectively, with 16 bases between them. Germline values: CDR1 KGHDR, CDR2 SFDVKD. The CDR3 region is CATSNNWGSHEQFF. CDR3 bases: TGTGCCACCAGTAACAATTGGGGTTCCCATGAGCAGTTCTTC.

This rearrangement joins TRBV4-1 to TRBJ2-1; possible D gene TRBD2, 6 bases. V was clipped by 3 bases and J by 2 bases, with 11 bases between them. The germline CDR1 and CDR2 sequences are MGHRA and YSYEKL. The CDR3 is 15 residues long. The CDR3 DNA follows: TGCGCCAGCAGCCAGTCACGGGAGACCTACAATGAGCAGTTCTTC. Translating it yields CASSQSRETYNEQFF.

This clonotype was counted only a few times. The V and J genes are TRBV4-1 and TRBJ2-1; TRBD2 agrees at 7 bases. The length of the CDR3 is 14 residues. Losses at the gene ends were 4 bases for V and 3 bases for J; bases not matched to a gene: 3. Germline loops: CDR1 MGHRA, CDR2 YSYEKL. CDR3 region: CASSPAGIYNEQFF. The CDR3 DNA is TGCGCCAGCAGCCCAGCGGGGATCTACAATGAGCAGTTCTTC.

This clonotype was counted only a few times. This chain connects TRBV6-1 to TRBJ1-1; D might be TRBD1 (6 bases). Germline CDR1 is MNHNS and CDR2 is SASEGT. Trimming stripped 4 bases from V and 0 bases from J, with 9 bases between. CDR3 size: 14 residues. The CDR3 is CASSVWTVNTEAFF. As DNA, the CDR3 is TGTGCCAGCAGTGTTTGGACAGTGAACACTGAAGCTTTCTTT.

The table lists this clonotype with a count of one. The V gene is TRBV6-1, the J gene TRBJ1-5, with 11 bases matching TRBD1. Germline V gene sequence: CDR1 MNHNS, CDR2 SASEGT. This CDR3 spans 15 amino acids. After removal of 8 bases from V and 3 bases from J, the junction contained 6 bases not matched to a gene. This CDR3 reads CASRPGQGVNQPQHF. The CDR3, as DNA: TGTGCCAGCCGCCCGGGACAGGGGGTCAATCAGCCCCAGCATTTT.